This TCR beta chain was retrieved from a study of CD8+CD57+ T cells in acquired aplastic anemia. This clonotype occurred a few times. A much larger clonotype is one base distant, so this may be a read error. The study profiled TCR beta VDJ and CDR3 using genomic DNA as template. TCRdb itself ran the reads through MiXCR, one entry per CDR3 protein. The sample holds some 190,000 distinct CDR3 sequences; under 55% are singletons and the top ten take about 2.9%. The length of the CDR3 is 11 residues. Germline V CDR1 and CDR2: SGHNT, YENEEA. This chain joins TRBV11-3 and TRBJ1-5; possibly TRBD1 for D (6 bases). Sequencing was carried out using sorted CD4+, CD8+, or CD8+CD57+ T cells (not recorded which) from PBMCs. The clonotype originates from a human donor in good health. The CDR3 spells CANSFFPRGDF. As DNA, the CDR3 is TGTGCCAACAGCTTCTTCCCAAGGGGGGATTTT.